This record covers a single TCR beta chain. Its cognate antigen has yet to be identified. No base quality information exists; no much larger clone differs at one position. The data originate from a study of PD-1 and CTLA-4 blockade in melanoma listed by TCRdb under 2021. At the level of the whole study: The study compared how PD-1 blockade and CTLA-4 blockade affected the melanoma-reactive CD8 T cell response in patients with melanoma.

To prepare the library, the immunoSEQ multiplex PCR assay was applied. As stored in TCRdb, this immuneACCESS dataset retains in-frame rearrangements with V and J assigned. A fraction of the clones does not appear; measured against another copy, unresolved V genes explain less than half of the discrepancy, and the remainder lacks a known reason. Across this sample there are over 25,000 clones, with roughly nine tenths seen only once. Over 7% of the sample is taken by the ten largest. The CDR3 measures 13 amino acids from cysteine to phenylalanine. Kept here is only the CDR3 DNA, which spans 39 bases and is read in frame from base 1. V is pared back by 6 bases and J by 4 bases, with 10 bases lying between the germline termini.

This receptor was identified in a human donor with melanoma. The sequence is built from TRBV12-3 or TRBV12-4 and TRBJ1-5; the D segment cannot be called with confidence. Here the sequenced sample was CD8+ T cells from peripheral blood, taken before anti-PD-1 treatment. The bases read TGTGCCAGCAGCCTCGAATGGAATCAGCCCCAGCATTTT. Its protein product is CASSLEWNQPQHF.